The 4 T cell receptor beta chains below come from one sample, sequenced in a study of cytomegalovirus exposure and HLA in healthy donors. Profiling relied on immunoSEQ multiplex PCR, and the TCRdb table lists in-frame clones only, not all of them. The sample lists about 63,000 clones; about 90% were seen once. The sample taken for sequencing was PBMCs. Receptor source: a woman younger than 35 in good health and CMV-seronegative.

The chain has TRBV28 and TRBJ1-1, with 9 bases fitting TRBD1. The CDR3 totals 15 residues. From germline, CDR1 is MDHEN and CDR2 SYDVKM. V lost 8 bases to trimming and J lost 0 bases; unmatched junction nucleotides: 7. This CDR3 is CASGQQGAMNTEAFF. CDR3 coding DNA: TGTGCCAGCGGGCAACAGGGGGCGATGAACACTGAAGCTTTCTTT.

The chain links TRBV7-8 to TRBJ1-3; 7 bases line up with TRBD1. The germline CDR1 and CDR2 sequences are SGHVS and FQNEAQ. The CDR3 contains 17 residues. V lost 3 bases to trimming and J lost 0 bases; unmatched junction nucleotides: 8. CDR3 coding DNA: TGTGCCAGCAGCTTGGGGAGGAGACAGGGCTCTGGAAACACCATATATTTT. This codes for CASSLGRRQGSGNTIYF.

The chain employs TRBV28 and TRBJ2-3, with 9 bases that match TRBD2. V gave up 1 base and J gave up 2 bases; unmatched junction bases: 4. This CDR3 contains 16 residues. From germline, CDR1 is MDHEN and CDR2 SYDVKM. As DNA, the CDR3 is TGTGCCAGCAGTTTATTGGCTAGCGGGAACACAGATACGCAGTATTTT. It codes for CASSLLASGNTDTQYF. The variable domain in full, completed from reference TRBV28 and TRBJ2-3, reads DVKVTQSSRYLVKRTGEKVFLECVQDMDHENMFWYRQDPGLGLRLIYFSYDVKMKEKGDIPEGYSVSREKKERFSLILESASTNQTSMYLCASSLLASGNTDTQYFGPGTRLTVL.

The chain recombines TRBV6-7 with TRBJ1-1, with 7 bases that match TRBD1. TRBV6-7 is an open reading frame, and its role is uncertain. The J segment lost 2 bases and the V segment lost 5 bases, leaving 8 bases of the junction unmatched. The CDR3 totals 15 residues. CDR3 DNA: TGTGCCAGCAGTATAACTGGACAGGTTAACACTGAAGCTTTCTTT. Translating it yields CASSITGQVNTEAFF.